The clone carrying this T cell receptor beta chain was observed a single time. Germline-derived CDR1 and CDR2 are MNHEY and SMNVEV (reference sequence). The CDR3 extends over 13 amino acids. Trimming stripped 8 bases from V and 2 bases from J, with 12 bases between. This record comes from a study of hypomethylating agent response in myelodysplastic syndrome. For the study at large: Mean age was roughly 70 +/- 6.9 years; diploid cytogenetics predominated.

The data were produced by immunoSEQ multiplex PCR, yet TCRdb's version contains in-frame clones alone and is incomplete. The sample includes just under 3,500 clones, roughly four fifths of them seen just once. The clonotype comes from a human donor with myelodysplastic syndrome. The J gene is TRBJ1-2, the V gene TRBV27; weak D call: TRBD1 (6 bases). Source: bone marrow, taken before or after starting hypomethylating agent treatment for myelodysplastic syndrome (not recorded which). The chain's CDR3 is CASRGQGNYGYTF. In DNA, the CDR3 is TGTGCCAGCCGGGGGCAGGGCAACTATGGCTACACCTTC.